One and the same sample provided the 5 T cell receptor beta chains below, sequenced in a study of blood T cell repertoires in COVID-19. Generated by immunoSEQ multiplex PCR, the TCRdb table keeps only in-frame clones and is missing some. The sample consists of more than 95,000 clones, roughly nine tenths of them appearing once. The source material was peripheral blood. These receptors were obtained from a woman aged 55-70 years with acute or convalescent COVID-19.

This chain joins TRBV6-1 and TRBJ1-6; D not certain. This CDR3 is 13 amino acids long. Per the germline V gene, CDR1 is MNHNS and CDR2 is SASEGT. Trimming removed 3 bases at V and 11 bases at J, with 11 bases between. CDR3 DNA: TGTGCCAGCAGTGAGCAGGAGGGCCCACCCCTCCACTTT. Its protein product is CASSEQEGPPLHF.

The genes are TRBV11-1 and TRBJ1-6, with D hard to call. The CDR3 is made up of 14 amino acids. Germline loops: CDR1 SGHAT, CDR2 FQDESV (reference sequence). V lost 4 bases, J lost 9 bases, and 13 bases lay in between. DNA of the CDR3: TGTGCCAGCAGCTCCCGGGTTAGAGGTTCACCCCTCCACTTT. Protein product: CASSSRVRGSPLHF.

This rearrangement joins TRBV28 to TRBJ1-5; weak D call: TRBD1 (5 bases). This CDR3 contains 12 residues. Germline assignment: CDR1 MDHEN and CDR2 SYDVKM. V gave up 4 bases and J gave up 10 bases, with 11 bases separating them. The CDR3 DNA reads TGTGCCAGCAGTTCCATCCAGGGTCCCCAGCATTTT. It encodes CASSSIQGPQHF.

The chain carries TRBV11-2 and TRBJ1-3, with D possibly matching TRBD1 (5 bases). This CDR3 is 15 amino acids long. V shed 5 bases and J shed 0 bases, with 11 bases lying between them. Germline CDR1 and CDR2: SGHAT and FQNNGV. In DNA, the CDR3 is TGTGCCAGCAGCCCCCGGGGGATCTCTGGAAACACCATATATTTT. Translated, it gives CASSPRGISGNTIYF.

This clone was found a few times. Written as DNA, the CDR3 is TGTGCCAGTAGTGAGGGCATGTATGGCTACACCTTC. Encoded protein: CASSEGMYGYTF. J is TRBJ1-2 and V is TRBV19; D remains ambiguous. The length of the CDR3 is 12 residues. Trimming pared 5 bases from V and 5 bases from J, leaving 9 bases between. The germline gives CDR1 LNHDA, CDR2 SQIVND (reference sequence). The full variable domain, its missing parts supplied by reference TRBV19 and TRBJ1-2, is DGGITQSPKYLFRKEGQNVTLSCEQNLNHDAMYWYRQDPGQGLRLIYYSQIVNDFQKGDIAEGYSVSREKKESFPLTVTSAQKNPTAFYLCASSEGMYGYTFGSGTRLTVV.